This paragraph covers one T cell receptor beta chain sequence. The germline CDR1 and CDR2 sequences are MNHEY and SVGAGI. The junction had 9 bases not matched to a gene; V was cut back by 3 bases and J by 5 bases. CDR3 length: 15 residues. These data belong to a study of blood T cell repertoires in COVID-19. Study summary: Donors in the United States, Italy and Spain gave samples during acute or convalescent COVID-19. The analysed material was cDNA or gDNA that came from T cells, B-cell-depleted T cells, or PBMCs.

As processed by the authors: Amplification with reference gene primers provided the estimates of nucleated cell counts. The table came from immunoSEQ multiplex PCR; TCRdb's copy has only in-frame clones and leaves some out. For V, J and clone size, that table is used; D and trimming come from the DNA. This table holds some 120,000 clones, around 87% found once. This rearrangement joins TRBV6-5 to TRBJ1-1, with 7 bases matching TRBD1. The TCR sequence derives from a woman between 55 and 75 years old with acute or convalescent COVID-19. The sequencing sample was made of peripheral blood. The CDR3 region is CASSYPQSGGTEAFF. CDR3 nucleotides: TGTGCCAGCAGTTATCCCCAATCAGGGGGTACTGAAGCTTTCTTT.